This T cell receptor (beta chain) was documented in a study of blood T cell repertoires in COVID-19. Study information: The analysed material was cDNA or gDNA that came from T cells, B-cell-depleted T cells, or PBMCs.

TCRdb's table, derived via immunoSEQ multiplex PCR, lists solely in-frame clones and lacks some. This sample yields around 150,000 clones, of which under 85% are seen a single time; 8.6% belongs to the top ten. The sequenced sample consisted of peripheral blood. The receptor's source is a man between 45 and 60 years old with active or convalescent COVID-19.

The CDR3 region is CASSEDRWSDTGELFF. CDR3 bases: TGTGCCAGCAGCGAGGACAGGTGGTCGGACACCGGGGAGCTGTTTTTT. The chain couples TRBV28 to TRBJ2-2, with TRBD1 matching over 7 bases. The germline CDR1 and CDR2 sequences are MDHEN and SYDVKM. Trimming cost V 6 bases and J 3 bases; bases outside gene matches: 10. CDR3 length: 16 amino acids.